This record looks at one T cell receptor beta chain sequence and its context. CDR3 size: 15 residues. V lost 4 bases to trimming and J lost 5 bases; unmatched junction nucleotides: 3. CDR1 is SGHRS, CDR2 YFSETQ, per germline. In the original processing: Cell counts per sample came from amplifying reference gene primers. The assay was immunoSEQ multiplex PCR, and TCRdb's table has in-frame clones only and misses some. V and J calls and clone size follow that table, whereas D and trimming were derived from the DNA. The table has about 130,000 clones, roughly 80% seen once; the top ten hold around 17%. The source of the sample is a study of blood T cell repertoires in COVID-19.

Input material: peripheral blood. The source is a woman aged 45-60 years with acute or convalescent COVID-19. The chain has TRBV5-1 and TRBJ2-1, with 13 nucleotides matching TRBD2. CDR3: CASSIGLAGDNEQFF. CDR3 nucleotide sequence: TGCGCCAGCAGCATCGGACTAGCGGGGGACAATGAGCAGTTCTTC.